The 7 T cell receptor beta chains reported below all come from one sample, sequenced in a study of cytomegalovirus exposure and HLA in healthy donors. Primers included in the PCR were 60 Vbeta and 13 Jbeta primers. Repertoires were generated with immunoSEQ multiplex PCR, while TCRdb's copy carries only in-frame clones and drops some. The table lists under 250,000 clones, around 80% of them singletons. Sequenced sample: PBMCs. All receptors come from a woman between 25 and 40 years old in good health and CMV-seropositive.

The V call is TRBV5-8, the J call TRBJ2-1, with TRBD2 as a possible D gene (5 bases). V was pared by 2 bases and J by 13 bases, with 10 bases between. The CDR3 has 11 residues. The germline CDR1 and CDR2 sequences are SGHTS and YDEGEE. The CDR3 protein is CASSFRTEQFF. DNA of the CDR3: TGTGCCAGCAGCTTTCGGACTGAACAGTTCTTC. The complete variable domain, with remaining parts taken from reference TRBV5-8 and TRBJ2-1, reads EAGVTQSPTHLIKTRGQQATLRCSPISGHTSVYWYQQALGLGLQFLLWYDEGEERNRGNFPPRFSGRQFPNYSSELNVNALELEDSALYLCASSFRTEQFFGPGTRLTVL.

The chain joins TRBV4-3 to TRBJ1-1; D is possibly TRBD1 (5 bases). Trimming removed 4 bases from V and 1 base from J, with 7 bases in between. The CDR3 is 13 amino acids. In germline, CDR1 is LGHNA, CDR2 YSLEER. DNA for the CDR3: TGCGCCAGCAGCCTCGGACAGAACACTGAAGCTTTCTTT. It codes for CASSLGQNTEAFF.

A remark on this clone: Additional DNA sequences in this sample encode the identical CDR3. The chain has TRBV5-1 and TRBJ1-1, with 9 bases lining up with TRBD1. The CDR3 extends over 15 amino acids. Germline lookup yields CDR1 SGHRS and CDR2 YFSETQ. V trimming: 3 bases; J trimming: 0 bases; junction bases outside the gene matches: 3. CDR3 DNA: TGCGCCAGCAGCTCTGGACAGGGGATGAACACTGAAGCTTTCTTT. This encodes CASSSGQGMNTEAFF.

This clone was counted once. The chain links TRBV4-1 to TRBJ1-2, with D perhaps matching TRBD1 (6 bases). The CDR3 contains 15 residues. Trimming removed 3 bases at V and 4 bases at J, with 15 bases between. The germline gives CDR1 MGHRA, CDR2 YSYEKL. The CDR3 sequence: CASSHPKGELYGYTF. In nucleotides, the CDR3 is TGCGCCAGCAGCCACCCCAAGGGGGAGCTCTATGGCTACACCTTC.

To note about this clone: The junction and the germline gene differ at one end; a read error may be behind it. This chain joins TRBV7-9 and TRBJ1-1, with D unclear. Germline-derived CDR1 and CDR2 are SEHNR and FQNEAQ (reference sequence). The CDR3 covers 12 residues. The CDR3 DNA sequence: TGTTCCAGCAGCCGGAGGAACACTGAAGCTTTCTTT. Protein sequence: CSSSRRNTEAFF.

The chain carries TRBV7-9 and TRBJ2-3, with D tentatively TRBD1 (6 bases). The V end lost 2 bases, the J end lost 1 base, and 10 bases lay between the germline ends. The CDR3 loop spans 15 amino acids. The germline gives CDR1 SEHNR, CDR2 FQNEAQ (reference sequence). The CDR3 spells CASSLQGQGTDTQYF. The CDR3 region has the DNA TGTGCCAGCAGCTTACAGGGACAAGGCACAGATACGCAGTATTTT. Looking up the rest from reference TRBV7-9 and TRBJ2-3 gives the full variable domain: DTGVSQNPRHKITKRGQNVTFRCDPISEHNRLYWYRQTLGQGPEFLTYFQNEAQLEKSRLLSDRFSAERPKGSFSTLEIQRTEQGDSAMYLCASSLQGQGTDTQYFGPGTRLTVL.

The rearrangement links TRBV29-1 to TRBJ1-1; tentatively, D is TRBD1 (6 bases). The length of the CDR3 is 14 residues. The V gene lost 4 bases and the J gene lost 5 bases, with 17 bases spanning the gap. Germline V gene lookup returns CDR1 SQVTM and CDR2 ANQGSEA. Here the CDR3 reads CSVGPPGGDTEAFF. The DNA for the CDR3 is TGCAGCGTTGGCCCCCCGGGGGGCGATACTGAAGCTTTCTTT. The entire variable domain, with the rest obtained from reference TRBV29-1 and TRBJ1-1, is as follows: SAVISQKPSRDICQRGTSLTIQCQVDSQVTMMFWYRQQPGQSLTLIATANQGSEATYESGFVIDKFPISRPNLTFSTLTVSNMSPEDSSIYLCSVGPPGGDTEAFFGQGTRLTVV.